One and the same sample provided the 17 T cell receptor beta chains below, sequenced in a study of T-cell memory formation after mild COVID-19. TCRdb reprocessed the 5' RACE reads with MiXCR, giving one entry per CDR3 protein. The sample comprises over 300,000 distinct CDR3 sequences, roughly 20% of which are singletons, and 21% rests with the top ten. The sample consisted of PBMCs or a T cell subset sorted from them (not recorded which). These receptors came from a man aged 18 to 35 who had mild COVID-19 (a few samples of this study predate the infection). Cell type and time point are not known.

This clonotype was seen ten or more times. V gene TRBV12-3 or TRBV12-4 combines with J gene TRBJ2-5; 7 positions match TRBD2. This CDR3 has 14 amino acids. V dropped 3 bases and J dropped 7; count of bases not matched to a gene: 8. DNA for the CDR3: TGTGCCAGCAGTTTTGAAGCGGGGTTGGGGACCCAGTACTTC. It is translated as CASSFEAGLGTQYF.

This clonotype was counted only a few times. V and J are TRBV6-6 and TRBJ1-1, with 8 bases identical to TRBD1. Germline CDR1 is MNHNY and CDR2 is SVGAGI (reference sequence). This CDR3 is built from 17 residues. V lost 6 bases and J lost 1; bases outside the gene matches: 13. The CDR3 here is CASRPPPQGARNTEAFF. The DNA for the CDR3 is TGTGCCAGCAGGCCACCGCCCCAGGGGGCGCGGAACACTGAAGCTTTCTTT.

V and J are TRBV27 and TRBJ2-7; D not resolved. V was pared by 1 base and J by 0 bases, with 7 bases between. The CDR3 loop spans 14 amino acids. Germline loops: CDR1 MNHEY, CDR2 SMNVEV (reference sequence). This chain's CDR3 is CASSLLGISYEQYF. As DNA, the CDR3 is TGTGCCAGCAGTTTATTGGGGATCTCCTACGAGCAGTACTTC.

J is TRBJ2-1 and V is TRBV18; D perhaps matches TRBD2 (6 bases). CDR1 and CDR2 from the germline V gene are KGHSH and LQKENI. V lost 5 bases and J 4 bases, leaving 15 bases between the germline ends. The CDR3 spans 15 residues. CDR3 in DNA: TGTGCCAGCTCAACTCTGACGGGGGTATACAATGAGCAGTTCTTC. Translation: CASSTLTGVYNEQFF.

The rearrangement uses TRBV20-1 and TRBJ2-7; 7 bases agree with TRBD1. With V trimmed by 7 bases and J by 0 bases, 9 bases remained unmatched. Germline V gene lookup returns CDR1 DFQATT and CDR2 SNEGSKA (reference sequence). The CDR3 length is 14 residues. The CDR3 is CSVPTGISSYEQYF. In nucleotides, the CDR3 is TGCAGTGTACCGACAGGGATAAGCTCCTACGAGCAGTACTTC.

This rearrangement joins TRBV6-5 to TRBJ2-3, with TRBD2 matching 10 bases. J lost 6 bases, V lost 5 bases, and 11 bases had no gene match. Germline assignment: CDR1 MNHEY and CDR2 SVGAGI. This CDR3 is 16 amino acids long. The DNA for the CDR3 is TGTGCCAGCAGTCAGCTAGCGGGGGCCCTTAGGGATACGCAGTATTTT. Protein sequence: CASSQLAGALRDTQYF.

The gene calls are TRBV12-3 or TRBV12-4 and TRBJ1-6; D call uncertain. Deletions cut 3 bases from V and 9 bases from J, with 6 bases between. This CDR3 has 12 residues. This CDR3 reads CASSLGTSPLHF. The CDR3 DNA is TGTGCCAGCAGTTTGGGTACTTCACCCCTCCACTTT.

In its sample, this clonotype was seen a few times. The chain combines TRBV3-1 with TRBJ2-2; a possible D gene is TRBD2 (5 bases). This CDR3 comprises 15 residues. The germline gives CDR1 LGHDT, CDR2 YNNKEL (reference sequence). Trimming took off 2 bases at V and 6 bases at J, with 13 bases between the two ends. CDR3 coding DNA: TGTGCCAGCAGCCAACCACTAGGATCCGCCGGGGAGCTGTTTTTT. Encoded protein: CASSQPLGSAGELFF.

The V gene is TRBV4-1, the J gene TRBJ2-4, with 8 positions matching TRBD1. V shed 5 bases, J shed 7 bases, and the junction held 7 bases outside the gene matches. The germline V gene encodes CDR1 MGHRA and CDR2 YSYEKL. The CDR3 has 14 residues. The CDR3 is CASSKGTGWNIQYF. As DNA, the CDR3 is TGCGCCAGCAGCAAAGGGACAGGATGGAACATTCAGTACTTC.

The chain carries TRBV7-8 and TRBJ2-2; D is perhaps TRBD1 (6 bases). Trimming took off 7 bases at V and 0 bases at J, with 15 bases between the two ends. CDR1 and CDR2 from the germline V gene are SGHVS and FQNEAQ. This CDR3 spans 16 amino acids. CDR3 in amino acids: CASIGVGTPNTGELFF. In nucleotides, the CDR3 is TGTGCCAGCATTGGAGTGGGGACACCGAACACCGGGGAGCTGTTTTTT. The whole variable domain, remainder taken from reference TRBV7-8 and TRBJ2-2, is GAGVSQSPRYKVAKRGQDVALRCDPISGHVSLFWYQQALGQGPEFLTYFQNEAQLDKSGLPSDRFFAERPEGSVSTLKIQRTQQEDSAVYLCASIGVGTPNTGELFFGEGSRLTVL.

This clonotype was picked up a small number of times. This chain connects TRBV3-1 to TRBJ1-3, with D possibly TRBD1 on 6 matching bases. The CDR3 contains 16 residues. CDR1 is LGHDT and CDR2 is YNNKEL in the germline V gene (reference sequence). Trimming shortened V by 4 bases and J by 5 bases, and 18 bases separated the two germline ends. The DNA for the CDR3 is TGTGCCAGCAGCCCCCCGGCAGGGACAAGAAGAAACACCATATATTTT. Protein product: CASSPPAGTRRNTIYF.

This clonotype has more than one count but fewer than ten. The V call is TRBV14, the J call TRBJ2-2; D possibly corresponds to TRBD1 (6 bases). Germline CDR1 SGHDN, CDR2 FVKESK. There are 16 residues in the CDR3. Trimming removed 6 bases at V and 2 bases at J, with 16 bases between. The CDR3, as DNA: TGTGCCAGCAGGCCCACAGGGACCATAAACACCGGGGAGCTGTTTTTT. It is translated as CASRPTGTINTGELFF.

The CDR3 here is CASSLGVIGRGGAGELFF. Here the CDR3 DNA reads TGTGCCAGCAGCTTAGGTGTTATCGGGCGGGGGGGCGCCGGGGAGCTGTTTTTT. The rearrangement uses TRBV7-8 and TRBJ2-2; TRBD2 agrees at 9 bases. Germline assignment: CDR1 SGHVS and CDR2 FQNEAQ. The CDR3 contains 18 residues. Losses at the gene ends were 1 base for V and 6 bases for J; bases not matched to a gene: 12.

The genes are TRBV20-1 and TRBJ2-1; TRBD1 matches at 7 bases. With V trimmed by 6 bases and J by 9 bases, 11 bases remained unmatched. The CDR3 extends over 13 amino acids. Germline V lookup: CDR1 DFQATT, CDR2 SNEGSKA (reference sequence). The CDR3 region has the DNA TGCAGTGCCAGGGGGACCAACGGAGGTGAGCAGTTCTTC. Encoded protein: CSARGTNGGEQFF.

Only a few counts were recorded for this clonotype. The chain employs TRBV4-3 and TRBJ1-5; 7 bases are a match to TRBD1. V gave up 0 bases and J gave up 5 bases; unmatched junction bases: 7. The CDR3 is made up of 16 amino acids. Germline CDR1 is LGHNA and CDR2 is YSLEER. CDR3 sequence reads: CASSQDWRQGDQPQHF. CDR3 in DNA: TGCGCCAGCAGCCAAGATTGGCGACAGGGTGATCAGCCCCAGCATTTT.

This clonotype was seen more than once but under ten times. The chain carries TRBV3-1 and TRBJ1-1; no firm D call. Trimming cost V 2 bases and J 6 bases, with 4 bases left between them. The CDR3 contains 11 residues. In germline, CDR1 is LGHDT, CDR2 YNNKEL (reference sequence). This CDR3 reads CASSQYAEAFF. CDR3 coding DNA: TGTGCCAGCAGCCAATACGCTGAAGCTTTCTTT.

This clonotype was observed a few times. In DNA form, the CDR3 reads TGCAGCGCCCAAGTAGGCAGGGGAGCTGCTTTCTTT. It yields the protein CSAQVGRGAAFF. The gene calls are TRBV29-1 and TRBJ1-1; D possibly corresponds to TRBD1 (6 bases). The CDR3 spans 12 residues. The germline V gene has CDR1 SQVTM and CDR2 ANQGSEA. Trimming left V 7 bases short and J 11 bases short, with 20 bases between.